This TCR beta chain is from a study of T cell responses to AZD1222 COVID-19 vaccine. Whole-study findings and limits: Spike-specific TCR breadth and depth were elevated following two AZD1222 doses. The span of vaccine-associated CD4 TCRs extended across spike, with dominance at 160-218 and 743-854. In a largely white British group with more females than males, clonal diversity was possibly underestimated. Just a handful of AZD1222 recipients tested seropositive at baseline.

Produced via immunoSEQ multiplex PCR; TCRdb's table is partial and in-frame only. The data show about 70,000 clones, more than 75% seen once. Comment on this clone: The target antigen is unknown.

This clonotype was sampled from an adult who received the MenACWY meningococcal vaccine as a control. Here the sequenced sample was peripheral blood, taken 28 days after the second dose of the MenACWY control vaccine.

DNA for the CDR3: TGTGCCAGTAGTATCACGGGGATCCCCTACGAGCAGTACTTC. Translation: CASSITGIPYEQYF. The gene calls are TRBV19 and TRBJ2-7; D might be TRBD2 (5 bases). The CDR3 is 14 residues long. The V end lost 3 bases, the J end lost 2 bases, and 11 bases lay between the germline ends. CDR1 and CDR2 from the germline V gene are LNHDA and SQIVND (reference sequence).